A selection of T cell receptor beta chains follows, all from one sample in a study of shared clonotypes between healthy human individuals. This table comes from immunoSEQ multiplex PCR, and its TCRdb copy is limited to in-frame clones, with some not included. Of more than 2 million clones in the sample, approximately 95% were seen once. The sample taken for sequencing was naive CD4+ T cells sorted from blood. Receptors were obtained from a man younger than 35 in good health. Both conserved end residues are part of each CDR3. The order of the fields is V gene, D gene, clone size, J gene, CDR3 protein, CDR3 DNA. D genes are given only for firm matches. Clone sizes are given selectively: once, few, many, or a class where the clone is expanded.

V: TRBV2
D: -
size: -
J: TRBJ2-1
CDR3: CASSEVAEQFF
DNA: TGTGCCAGCAGTGAAGTGGCCGAGCAGTTCTTC

V: TRBV7-9
D: -
size: -
J: TRBJ2-2
CDR3: CASSSTRNTGELFF
DNA: TGTGCCAGCAGCTCGACGAGGAACACCGGGGAGCTGTTTTTT

V: TRBV18
D: -
size: -
J: TRBJ2-5
CDR3: CASSPVGETQYF
DNA: TGTGCCAGCTCACCGGTGGGAGAGACCCAGTACTTC

V: TRBV6-5
D: -
size: -
J: TRBJ1-2
CDR3: CASHRASTGPYGYTF
DNA: TGTGCCAGCCACAGGGCGTCCACAGGGCCCTATGGCTACACCTTC

V: TRBV6-5
D: -
size: -
J: TRBJ1-1
CDR3: CASSYGRTNTEAFF
DNA: TGTGCCAGCAGTTACGGACGGACGAACACTGAAGCTTTCTTT

V: TRBV7-7
D: -
size: -
J: TRBJ2-5
CDR3: CASSLQPQETQYF
DNA: TGTGCTAGCAGCTTACAGCCGCAAGAGACCCAGTACTTC

V: TRBV5-4
D: TRBD1
size: -
J: TRBJ2-7
CDR3: CASNRQGDHEQYF
DNA: TGTGCCAGCAACAGACAGGGTGACCACGAGCAGTACTTC

V: TRBV28
D: -
size: -
J: TRBJ2-1
CDR3: CASTIARRGNNEQFF
DNA: TGTGCCAGCACCATAGCCCGCAGGGGCAACAATGAGCAGTTCTTC

V: TRBV10-3
D: -
size: -
J: TRBJ1-5
CDR3: CAISEHSRGNHQPQHF
DNA: TGTGCCATCAGTGAGCACAGCCGGGGCAACCATCAGCCCCAGCATTTT

V: TRBV5-5
D: TRBD1
size: -
J: TRBJ1-5
CDR3: CASSRIGTGENQPQHF
DNA: TGTGCCAGCAGCCGAATAGGGACAGGAGAAAATCAGCCCCAGCATTTT

V: TRBV10-2
D: TRBD1
size: -
J: TRBJ2-4
CDR3: CASSEGTGNIQYF
DNA: TGCGCCAGCAGTGAGGGGACAGGGAACATTCAGTACTTC

V: TRBV10-3
D: -
size: few
J: TRBJ2-3
CDR3: CAISGTDTQYF
DNA: TGTGCCATCAGTGGGACAGATACGCAGTATTTT

V: TRBV11-1
D: TRBD1
size: few
J: TRBJ2-7
CDR3: CASFSGQSTSYEQYF
DNA: TGTGCCAGCTTCTCGGGACAGTCGACCTCCTACGAGCAGTACTTC

V: TRBV11-2
D: TRBD1
size: -
J: TRBJ1-6
CDR3: CASSLAGGVSPLHF
DNA: TGTGCCAGCAGCTTGGCAGGGGGCGTCTCACCCCTCCACTTT

V: TRBV6-5
D: -
size: -
J: TRBJ1-1
CDR3: CASSYSPGGGTEAFF
DNA: TGTGCCAGCAGTTACTCCCCGGGGGGAGGCACTGAAGCTTTCTTT

V: TRBV11-2
D: -
size: -
J: TRBJ2-7
CDR3: CASSLAGAAYEQYF
DNA: TGTGCCAGCAGCTTAGCGGGTGCCGCCTACGAGCAGTACTTC

V: TRBV12-5
D: -
size: -
J: TRBJ1-1
CDR3: CASGLVLGDFTEAFF
DNA: TGTGCTAGTGGTTTGGTACTGGGGGATTTCACTGAAGCTTTCTTT

V: TRBV11-2
D: TRBD2
size: -
J: TRBJ2-1
CDR3: CASSLGGTRPNEQFF
DNA: TGTGCCAGCAGCTTAGGGGGGACTAGGCCGAATGAGCAGTTCTTC

V: TRBV6-5
D: -
size: -
J: TRBJ2-7
CDR3: CASSMGGGDYEQYF
DNA: TGTGCCAGCAGTATGGGCGGGGGCGACTACGAGCAGTACTTC

V: TRBV29-1
D: TRBD2
size: -
J: TRBJ2-7
CDR3: CSVATSGEPHEQYF
DNA: TGCAGCGTCGCGACTAGCGGGGAGCCCCACGAGCAGTACTTC

V: TRBV7-9
D: -
size: -
J: TRBJ2-4
CDR3: CASSPRDTRGKNIQYF
DNA: TGTGCCAGCAGCCCCCGGGACACGAGGGGCAAAAACATTCAGTACTTC

V: TRBV5-1
D: -
size: -
J: TRBJ2-7
CDR3: CASSLDGGSYEQYF
DNA: TGCGCCAGCAGCTTGGATGGGGGATCCTACGAGCAGTACTTC

V: TRBV27
D: -
size: -
J: TRBJ1-1
CDR3: CASSPTVDRRYTEAFF
DNA: TGTGCCAGCAGCCCAACCGTCGACAGGAGATACACTGAAGCTTTCTTT

V: TRBV5-1
D: TRBD2
size: -
J: TRBJ2-5
CDR3: CATSQGLRETQYF
DNA: TGCGCCACATCTCAGGGACTACGAGAGACCCAGTACTTC

V: TRBV19
D: -
size: -
J: TRBJ2-2
CDR3: CASSIGTGRLPPGELFF
DNA: TGTGCCAGTAGTATCGGAACAGGGCGATTACCACCCGGGGAGCTGTTTTTT

V: TRBV2
D: -
size: -
J: TRBJ1-5
CDR3: CASRGGPNQPQHF
DNA: TGTGCCAGCAGAGGGGGACCCAATCAGCCCCAGCATTTT

V: TRBV5-1
D: -
size: -
J: TRBJ2-1
CDR3: CASSLEQGGYNEQFF
DNA: TGCGCCAGCAGCTTGGAACAGGGAGGGTACAATGAGCAGTTCTTC

V: TRBV29-1
D: -
size: once
J: TRBJ2-1
CDR3: CSVASQVSNNEQFF
DNA: TGCAGCGTTGCTAGCCAGGTGTCTAATAATGAGCAGTTCTTC

V: TRBV5-4
D: TRBD1
size: once
J: TRBJ1-2
CDR3: CASSPGQGDGYTF
DNA: TGTGCCAGCAGCCCGGGACAGGGCGATGGCTACACCTTC

V: TRBV6-5
D: -
size: -
J: TRBJ2-2
CDR3: CASSYGGTGELFF
DNA: TGTGCCAGCAGTTACGGGGGAACCGGGGAGCTGTTTTTT